This T cell receptor beta chain was profiled in a study of cytomegalovirus exposure and HLA in healthy donors. A few counts support this clone. Primers included in the PCR were 60 Vbeta and 13 Jbeta primers. Clones were sequenced by immunoSEQ multiplex PCR, and TCRdb holds only the in-frame ones, with some missing. Among 120,000 or so clones listed, 80% were seen once. The germline V gene has CDR1 SNHLY and CDR2 FYNNEI. The CDR3 sequence is 13 residues long. J was trimmed by 7 bases and V by 7 bases; bases with no gene match: 7. The sequenced sample was PBMCs. The source is a man in his thirties or forties in good health and CMV-seropositive. The chain has TRBV2 and TRBJ1-5; TRBD1 agrees at 7 bases. CDR3 sequence: CASTYQGEQPQHF. The CDR3 coding sequence is TGTGCCAGCACCTATCAGGGGGAGCAGCCCCAGCATTTT. The full variable domain, with the rest looked up from reference TRBV2 and TRBJ1-5, is EPEVTQTPSHQVTQMGQEVILRCVPISNHLYFYWYRQILGQKVEFLVSFYNNEISEKSEIFDDQFSVERPDGSNFTLKIRSTKLEDSAMYFCASTYQGEQPQHFGDGTRLSIL.